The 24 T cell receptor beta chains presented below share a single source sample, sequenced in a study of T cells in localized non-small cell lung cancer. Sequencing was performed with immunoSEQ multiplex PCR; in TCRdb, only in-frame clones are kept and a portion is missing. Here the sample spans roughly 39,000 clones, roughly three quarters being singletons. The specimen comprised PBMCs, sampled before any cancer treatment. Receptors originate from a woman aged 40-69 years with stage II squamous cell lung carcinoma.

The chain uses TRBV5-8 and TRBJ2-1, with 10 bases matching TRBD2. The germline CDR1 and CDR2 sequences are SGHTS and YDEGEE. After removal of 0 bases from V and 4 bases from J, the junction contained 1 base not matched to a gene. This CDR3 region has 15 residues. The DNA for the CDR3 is TGTGCCAGCAGCTTGGGGACTAGCGGATACAATGAGCAGTTCTTC. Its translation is CASSLGTSGYNEQFF.

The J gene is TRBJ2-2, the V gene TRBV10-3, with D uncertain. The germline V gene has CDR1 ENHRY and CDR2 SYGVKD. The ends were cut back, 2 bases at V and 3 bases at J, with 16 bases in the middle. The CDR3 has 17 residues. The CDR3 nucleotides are TGTGCCATCAGTGAGGTTAGGGCAGTGACCCACACCGGGGAGCTGTTTTTT. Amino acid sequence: CAISEVRAVTHTGELFF.

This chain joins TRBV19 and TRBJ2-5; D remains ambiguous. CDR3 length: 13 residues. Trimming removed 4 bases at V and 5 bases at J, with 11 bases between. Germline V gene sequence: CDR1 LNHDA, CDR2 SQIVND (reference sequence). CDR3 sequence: CASSNQHWETQYF. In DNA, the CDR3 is TGTGCCAGTAGTAACCAACACTGGGAGACCCAGTACTTC. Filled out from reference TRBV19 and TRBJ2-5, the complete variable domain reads DGGITQSPKYLFRKEGQNVTLSCEQNLNHDAMYWYRQDPGQGLRLIYYSQIVNDFQKGDIAEGYSVSREKKESFPLTVTSAQKNPTAFYLCASSNQHWETQYFGPGTRLLVL.

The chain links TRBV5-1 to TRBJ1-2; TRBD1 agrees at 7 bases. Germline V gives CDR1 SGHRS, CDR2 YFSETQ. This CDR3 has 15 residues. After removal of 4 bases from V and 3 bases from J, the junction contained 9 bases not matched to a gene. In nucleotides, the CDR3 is TGCGCCAGCAGCCCCCAGGGACAGACTTACTATGGCTACACCTTC. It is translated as CASSPQGQTYYGYTF. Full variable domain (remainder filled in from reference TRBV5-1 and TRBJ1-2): KAGVTQTPRYLIKTRGQQVTLSCSPISGHRSVSWYQQTPGQGLQFLFEYFSETQRNKGNFPGRFSGRQFSNSRSEMNVSTLELGDSALYLCASSPQGQTYYGYTFGSGTRLTVV.

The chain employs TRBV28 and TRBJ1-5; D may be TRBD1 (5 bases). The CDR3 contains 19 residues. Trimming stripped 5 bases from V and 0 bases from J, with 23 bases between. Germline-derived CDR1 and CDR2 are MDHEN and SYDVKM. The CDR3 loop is CASSGPDRDGSYSNQPQHF. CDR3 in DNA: TGTGCCAGCAGTGGACCAGATCGGGACGGCTCGTATAGCAATCAGCCCCAGCATTTT.

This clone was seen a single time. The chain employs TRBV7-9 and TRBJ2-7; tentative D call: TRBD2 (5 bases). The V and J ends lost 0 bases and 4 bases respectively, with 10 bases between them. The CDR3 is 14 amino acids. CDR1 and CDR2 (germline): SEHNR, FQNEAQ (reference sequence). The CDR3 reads CASSLAGRTYEQYF. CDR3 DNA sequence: TGTGCCAGCAGCTTAGCCGGTAGGACTTACGAGCAGTACTTC.

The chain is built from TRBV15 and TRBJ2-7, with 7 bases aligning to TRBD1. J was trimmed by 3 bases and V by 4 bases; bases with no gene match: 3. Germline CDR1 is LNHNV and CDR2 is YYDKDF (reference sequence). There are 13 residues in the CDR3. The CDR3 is CATSIGTVYEQYF. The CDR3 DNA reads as TGTGCCACCAGCATCGGGACAGTCTACGAGCAGTACTTC.

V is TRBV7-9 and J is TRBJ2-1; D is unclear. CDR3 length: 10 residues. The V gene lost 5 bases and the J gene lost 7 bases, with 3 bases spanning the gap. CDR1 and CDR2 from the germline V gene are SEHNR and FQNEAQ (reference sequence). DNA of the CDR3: TGTGCCAGCAGCCGGAATGAGCAGTTCTTC. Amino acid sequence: CASSRNEQFF.

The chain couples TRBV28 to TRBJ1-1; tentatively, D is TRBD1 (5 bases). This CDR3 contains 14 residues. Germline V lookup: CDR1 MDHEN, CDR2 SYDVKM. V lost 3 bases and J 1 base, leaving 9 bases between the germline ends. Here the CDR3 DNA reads TGTGCCAGCAGTTTCGGGGGAGGGAACACTGAAGCTTTCTTT. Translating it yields CASSFGGGNTEAFF. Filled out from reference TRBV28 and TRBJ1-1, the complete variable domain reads DVKVTQSSRYLVKRTGEKVFLECVQDMDHENMFWYRQDPGLGLRLIYFSYDVKMKEKGDIPEGYSVSREKKERFSLILESASTNQTSMYLCASSFGGGNTEAFFGQGTRLTVV.

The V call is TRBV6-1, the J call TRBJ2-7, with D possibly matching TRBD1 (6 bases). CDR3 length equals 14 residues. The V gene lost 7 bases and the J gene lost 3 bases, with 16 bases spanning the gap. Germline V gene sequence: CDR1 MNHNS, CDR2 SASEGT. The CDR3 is CASNAVRQVYEQYF. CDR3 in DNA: TGTGCCAGCAATGCGGTTAGACAGGTCTACGAGCAGTACTTC.

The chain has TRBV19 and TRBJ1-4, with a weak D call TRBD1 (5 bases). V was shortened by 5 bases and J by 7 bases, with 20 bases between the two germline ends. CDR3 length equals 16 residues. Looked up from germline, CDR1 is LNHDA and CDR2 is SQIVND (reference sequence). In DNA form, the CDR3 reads TGTGCCAGTAGTGACTACGGGGGAACCACCGGTGAAAAACTGTTTTTT. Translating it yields CASSDYGGTTGEKLFF.

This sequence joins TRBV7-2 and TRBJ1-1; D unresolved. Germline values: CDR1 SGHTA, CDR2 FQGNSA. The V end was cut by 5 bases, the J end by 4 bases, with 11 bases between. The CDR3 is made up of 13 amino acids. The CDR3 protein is CASSVTSGTEAFF. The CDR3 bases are TGTGCCAGCAGCGTCACCTCTGGCACTGAAGCTTTCTTT.

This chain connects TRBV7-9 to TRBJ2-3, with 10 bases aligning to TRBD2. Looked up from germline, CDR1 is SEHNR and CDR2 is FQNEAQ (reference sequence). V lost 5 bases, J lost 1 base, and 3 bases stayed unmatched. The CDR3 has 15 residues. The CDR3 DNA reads TGTGCCAGCAGCCTCGGGACTAGCGGCACAGATACGCAGTATTTT. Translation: CASSLGTSGTDTQYF.

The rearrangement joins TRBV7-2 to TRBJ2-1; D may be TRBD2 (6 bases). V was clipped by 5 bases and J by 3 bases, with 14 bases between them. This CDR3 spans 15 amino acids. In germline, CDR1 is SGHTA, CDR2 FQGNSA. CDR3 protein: CASSPSSGDYNEQFF. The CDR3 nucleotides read TGTGCCAGCAGCCCCTCCTCGGGGGACTACAATGAGCAGTTCTTC. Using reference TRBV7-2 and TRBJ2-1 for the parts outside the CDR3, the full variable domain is GAGVSQSPSNKVTEKGKDVELRCDPISGHTALYWYRQSLGQGLEFLIYFQGNSAPDKSGLPSDRFSAERTGGSVSTLTIQRTQQEDSAVYLCASSPSSGDYNEQFFGPGTRLTVL.

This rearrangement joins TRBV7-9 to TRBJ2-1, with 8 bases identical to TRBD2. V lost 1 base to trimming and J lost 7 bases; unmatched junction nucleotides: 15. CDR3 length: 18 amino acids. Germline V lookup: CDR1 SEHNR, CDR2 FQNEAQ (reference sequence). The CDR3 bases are TGTGCCAGCAGCTTAGGCCAAGGTTTAAGCGGGAGAAGAAATGAGCAGTTCTTC. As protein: CASSLGQGLSGRRNEQFF.

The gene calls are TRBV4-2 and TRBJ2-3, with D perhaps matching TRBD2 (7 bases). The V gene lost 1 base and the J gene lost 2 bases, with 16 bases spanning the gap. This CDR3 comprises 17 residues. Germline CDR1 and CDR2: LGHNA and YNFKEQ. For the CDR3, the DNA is TGTGCCAGCAGCCAAGTGGCGGCGGGGGACAACACAGATACGCAGTATTTT. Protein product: CASSQVAAGDNTDTQYF.

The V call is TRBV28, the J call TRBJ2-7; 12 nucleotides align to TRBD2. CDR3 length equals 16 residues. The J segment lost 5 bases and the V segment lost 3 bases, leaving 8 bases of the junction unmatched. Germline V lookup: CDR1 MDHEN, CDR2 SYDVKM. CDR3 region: CASSLKTSGSSDEQYF. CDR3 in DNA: TGTGCCAGCAGTTTGAAGACTAGCGGGAGCTCGGACGAGCAGTACTTC.

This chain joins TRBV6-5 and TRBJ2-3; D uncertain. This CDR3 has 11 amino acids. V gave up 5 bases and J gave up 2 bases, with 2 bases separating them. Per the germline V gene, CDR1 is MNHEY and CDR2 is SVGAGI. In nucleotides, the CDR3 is TGTGCCAGCAGTAACACAGATACGCAGTATTTT. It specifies CASSNTDTQYF.

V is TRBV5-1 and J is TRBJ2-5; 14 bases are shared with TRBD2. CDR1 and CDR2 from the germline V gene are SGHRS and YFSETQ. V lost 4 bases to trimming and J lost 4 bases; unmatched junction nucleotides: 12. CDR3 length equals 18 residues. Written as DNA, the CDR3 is TGCGCCAGCAGCGTGAACCCTGGGGGGACTAGCGGGAGAGAGACCCAGTACTTC. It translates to CASSVNPGGTSGRETQYF.

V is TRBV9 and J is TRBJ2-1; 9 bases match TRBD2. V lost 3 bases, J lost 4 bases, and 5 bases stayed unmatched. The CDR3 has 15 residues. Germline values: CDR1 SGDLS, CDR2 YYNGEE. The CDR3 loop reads CASSETSGAYNEQFF. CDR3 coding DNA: TGTGCCAGCAGCGAGACTAGCGGAGCTTACAATGAGCAGTTCTTC. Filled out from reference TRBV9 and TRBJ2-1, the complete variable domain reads DSGVTQTPKHLITATGQRVTLRCSPRSGDLSVYWYQQSLDQGLQFLIQYYNGEERAKGNILERFSAQQFPDLHSELNLSSLELGDSALYFCASSETSGAYNEQFFGPGTRLTVL.

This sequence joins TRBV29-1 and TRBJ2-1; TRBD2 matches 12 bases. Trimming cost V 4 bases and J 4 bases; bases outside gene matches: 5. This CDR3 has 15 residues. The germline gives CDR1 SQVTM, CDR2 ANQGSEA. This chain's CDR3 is CSVVRLAGDYNEQFF. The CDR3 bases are TGCAGCGTTGTCAGACTAGCGGGAGATTACAATGAGCAGTTCTTC.

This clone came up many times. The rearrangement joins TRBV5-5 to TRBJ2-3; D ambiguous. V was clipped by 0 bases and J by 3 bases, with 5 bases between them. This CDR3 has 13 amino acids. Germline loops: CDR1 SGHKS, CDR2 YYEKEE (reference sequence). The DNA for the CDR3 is TGTGCCAGCAGCTTGGATGGGACAGATACGCAGTATTTT. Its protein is CASSLDGTDTQYF.

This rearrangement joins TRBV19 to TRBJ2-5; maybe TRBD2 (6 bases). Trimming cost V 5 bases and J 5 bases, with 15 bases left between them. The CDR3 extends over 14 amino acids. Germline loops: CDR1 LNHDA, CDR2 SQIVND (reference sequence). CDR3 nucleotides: TGTGCCAGTAGTTCCCGGCTTGGGGGGGAGACCCAGTACTTC. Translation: CASSSRLGGETQYF.

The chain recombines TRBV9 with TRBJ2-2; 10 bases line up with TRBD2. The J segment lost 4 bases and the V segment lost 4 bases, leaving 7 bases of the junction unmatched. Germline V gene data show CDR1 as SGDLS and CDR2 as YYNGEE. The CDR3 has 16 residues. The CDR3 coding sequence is TGTGCCAGCAGCTTGAGCGGGGGGGCCACCACCGGGGAGCTGTTTTTT. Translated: CASSLSGGATTGELFF.